Presented here are 26 T cell receptor beta chains from one specimen sequenced in a study of T-cell memory formation after mild COVID-19. Each CDR3 protein is one row after TCRdb ran MiXCR on the 5' RACE reads. The top ten clones hold 12% of a sample with about 160,000 distinct CDR3 sequences, roughly 31% of them seen once. Sequencing used PBMCs or a T cell subset sorted from them (not recorded which). The receptors shown here come from an adult woman who had mild COVID-19 (a few samples of this study predate the infection). Cell type and time point are not known.

This clonotype was counted ten times or more. The rearrangement uses TRBV9 and TRBJ2-1; 10 bases are shared with TRBD2. V was pared by 4 bases and J by 4 bases, with 5 bases of the junction left unmatched. The CDR3 runs to 15 residues. Germline CDR1 reads SGDLS; CDR2 reads YYNGEE. This CDR3 is CASSLSSGGYNEQFF. The DNA of the CDR3 is TGTGCCAGCAGCTTATCTAGCGGGGGATACAATGAGCAGTTCTTC. The variable domain in full, completed from reference TRBV9 and TRBJ2-1, reads DSGVTQTPKHLITATGQRVTLRCSPRSGDLSVYWYQQSLDQGLQFLIQYYNGEERAKGNILERFSAQQFPDLHSELNLSSLELGDSALYFCASSLSSGGYNEQFFGPGTRLTVL.

This clonotype was picked up a small number of times. V usage is TRBV2 and J usage is TRBJ2-1, with TRBD1 identical over 9 bases. V was pared by 4 bases and J by 0 bases, with 1 base of the junction left unmatched. This CDR3 is 15 amino acids long. Germline V gene sequence: CDR1 SNHLY, CDR2 FYNNEI. The DNA for the CDR3 is TGTGCCAGCAGTGGACAGGGGGGCTCCTACAATGAGCAGTTCTTC. Its translation: CASSGQGGSYNEQFF.

This clonotype has a handful of counts. In nucleotides, the CDR3 is TGTGCCAGCGACGCAGGCAGGGGAAACACTGAAGCTTTCTTT. Protein sequence: CASDAGRGNTEAFF. This chain connects TRBV7-2 to TRBJ1-1; a possible D gene is TRBD1 (6 bases). Per the germline V gene, CDR1 is SGHTA and CDR2 is FQGNSA. The V end lost 8 bases, the J end lost 2 bases, and 15 bases lay between the germline ends. The CDR3 sequence is 14 residues long.

The CDR3, as DNA: TGTGCCAGCAGCTCTCTGGGGAGCGGGAGAAAAACAGATACGCAGTATTTT. The encoded protein is CASSSLGSGRKTDTQYF. V is TRBV3-1 and J is TRBJ2-3, with 8 nucleotides matching TRBD2. V lost 5 bases to trimming and J lost 3 bases; unmatched junction nucleotides: 13. Germline values: CDR1 LGHDT, CDR2 YNNKEL (reference sequence). The CDR3 consists of 17 residues.

This chain uses TRBV12-3 or TRBV12-4 with TRBJ2-1; D tentatively fits TRBD1 or TRBD2 (6 bases each). The V and J ends lost 3 bases and 8 bases respectively, with 17 bases between them. CDR3 size: 15 residues. The CDR3 DNA sequence: TGTGCCAGCAGTTTTCAAGGGGGGTGGTACGATGAGCAGTTCTTC. This translates into CASSFQGGWYDEQFF.

This clonotype appeared a few times. This rearrangement joins TRBV5-6 to TRBJ2-3; 7 bases map to TRBD2. This CDR3 is built from 15 residues. After removal of 6 bases from V and 2 bases from J, the junction contained 9 bases not matched to a gene. The germline V gene has CDR1 SGHDT and CDR2 YYEEEE. The CDR3 nucleotides are TGTGCCAGCACCCTTCTTCGGGGGGACACAGATACGCAGTATTTT. Amino acid sequence: CASTLLRGDTDTQYF. The full variable domain, completed using reference TRBV5-6 and TRBJ2-3, is DAGVTQSPTHLIKTRGQQVTLRCSPKSGHDTVSWYQQALGQGPQFIFQYYEEEERQRGNFPDRFSGHQFPNYSSELNVNALLLGDSALYLCASTLLRGDTDTQYFGPGTRLTVL.

The rearrangement joins TRBV7-2 to TRBJ2-1; maybe TRBD2 (7 bases). V lost 4 bases and J lost 6, with 16 bases in between. From germline, CDR1 is SGHTA and CDR2 FQGNSA. The CDR3 length is 15 residues. CDR3 nucleotide sequence: TGTGCCAGCAGCTCCAGAGGGGGGGGCGGCAATGAGCAGTTCTTC. The encoded protein is CASSSRGGGGNEQFF.

This clonotype was counted only a few times. The chain carries TRBV7-8 and TRBJ2-1, with TRBD2 identical over 9 bases. This CDR3 has 14 residues. Germline V lookup: CDR1 SGHVS, CDR2 FQNEAQ. V shed 7 bases and J 6 bases; nucleotides not matched to a gene: 7. The CDR3 loop reads CASTIAGAPNEQFF. The CDR3, as DNA: TGTGCCAGCACCATAGCGGGAGCCCCCAATGAGCAGTTCTTC. Together with reference TRBV7-8 and TRBJ2-1, the CDR3 gives the full variable domain: GAGVSQSPRYKVAKRGQDVALRCDPISGHVSLFWYQQALGQGPEFLTYFQNEAQLDKSGLPSDRFFAERPEGSVSTLKIQRTQQEDSAVYLCASTIAGAPNEQFFGPGTRLTVL.

The V gene is TRBV29-1, the J gene TRBJ2-3, with 10 bases aligning to TRBD1. The CDR3 is made up of 14 amino acids. With V trimmed by 3 bases and J by 3 bases, 3 bases remained unmatched. Germline V lookup: CDR1 SQVTM, CDR2 ANQGSEA. The CDR3 region has the DNA TGCAGCGTTGACGGGACAGGGGCAACAGATACGCAGTATTTT. Its translation: CSVDGTGATDTQYF.

The chain has TRBV9 and TRBJ2-1, with 11 positions matching TRBD1. The germline CDR1 and CDR2 sequences are SGDLS and YYNGEE. V shed 0 bases and J 9 bases; nucleotides not matched to a gene: 8. The CDR3 is 16 amino acids. CDR3: CASSVVGQGARVEQFF. The CDR3 DNA reads as TGTGCCAGCAGCGTAGTAGGACAGGGGGCCCGCGTTGAGCAGTTCTTC.

The chain couples TRBV20-1 to TRBJ2-3; the match to TRBD2 covers 7 bases. The CDR3 is 13 amino acids. Germline CDR1 reads DFQATT; CDR2 reads SNEGSKA (reference sequence). The V segment lost 6 bases and the J segment 2 bases; nucleotides outside the gene matches: 5. CDR3 DNA sequence: TGCAGTGCCCCGGGACTACACACAGATACGCAGTATTTT. Residues: CSAPGLHTDTQYF.

The V call is TRBV7-3, the J call TRBJ2-5, with D unclear. V shed 0 bases and J shed 1 base, with 6 bases lying between them. The CDR3 consists of 14 residues. CDR1 SGHTA and CDR2 FQGTGA come from the germline V gene. CDR3 DNA sequence: TGTGCCAGCAGCTTAACGGCAGCCCAAGAGACCCAGTACTTC. Translated: CASSLTAAQETQYF.

The V call is TRBV20-1, the J call TRBJ1-2; 8 nucleotides agree with TRBD1. J gave up 3 bases and V 0 bases, and 12 bases lay outside the gene matches. This CDR3 region has 17 residues. Germline V gene sequence: CDR1 DFQATT, CDR2 SNEGSKA (reference sequence). The CDR3 region has the DNA TGCAGTGCTAGAGAACCGGGACAGGCCGATCCCCACTATGGCTACACCTTC. The encoded protein is CSAREPGQADPHYGYTF.

J is TRBJ2-7 and V is TRBV11-1, with D uncertain. The CDR3 spans 12 residues. Germline CDR1 and CDR2: SGHAT and FQDESV (reference sequence). V was trimmed by 5 bases and J by 9 bases, leaving 14 bases between them. The CDR3 loop reads CASSTLDGSQYF. CDR3 DNA: TGTGCCAGCAGCACCTTGGACGGATCGCAGTACTTC.

This clonotype came up a few times. The V call is TRBV6-4, the J call TRBJ2-1, with 11 bases lining up with TRBD2. The germline CDR1 and CDR2 sequences are MRHNA and SNTAGT. After removal of 0 bases from V and 6 bases from J, the junction contained 1 base not matched to a gene. CDR3 length equals 15 residues. The CDR3 region has the DNA TGTGCCAGCAGTGACTCTAGCGGGGGGGCCAATGAGCAGTTCTTC. This encodes CASSDSSGGANEQFF.

The V and J genes are TRBV4-1 and TRBJ2-5; D remains unclear. V was cut by 0 bases and J by 4 bases, with 9 bases left in between. Per the germline V gene, CDR1 is MGHRA and CDR2 is YSYEKL. CDR3 size: 14 residues. CDR3 DNA sequence: TGCGCCAGCAGCCAAGAACGGGTCGGAGAGACCCAGTACTTC. Translated, it gives CASSQERVGETQYF.

The chain links TRBV10-3 to TRBJ2-3; 7 positions agree with TRBD1. The CDR3 loop spans 16 amino acids. Germline loops: CDR1 ENHRY, CDR2 SYGVKD. The J segment lost 3 bases and the V segment lost 4 bases, leaving 10 bases of the junction unmatched. The CDR3 DNA reads as TGTGCCATCAGTGGGTACCGGGACAGCCTGACAGATACGCAGTATTTT. It encodes CAISGYRDSLTDTQYF.

This clonotype was detected only once. The rearrangement joins TRBV7-2 to TRBJ2-1; the D gene is possibly TRBD2 (6 bases). Germline-derived CDR1 and CDR2 are SGHTA and FQGNSA. V lost 5 bases and J 7 bases, leaving 12 bases between the germline ends. The CDR3 totals 13 residues. This chain's CDR3 is CASSPNGRNEQFF. The CDR3 coding sequence is TGTGCCAGCAGCCCAAACGGGAGAAATGAGCAGTTCTTC.

This chain's CDR3 is CASRYAGAKNIQYF. CDR3 nucleotide sequence: TGTGCCAGCAGATATGCGGGAGCCAAAAACATTCAGTACTTC. This chain uses TRBV13 with TRBJ2-4; possible D gene TRBD2, 5 bases. CDR3 length: 14 amino acids. The germline V gene encodes CDR1 PRHDT and CDR2 FYEKMQ (reference sequence). The V gene lost 6 bases and the J gene lost 0 bases, with 9 bases spanning the gap.

In its sample, this clonotype was seen a few times. This chain links TRBV6-1 with TRBJ1-3, with 9 nucleotides matching TRBD1. The J segment lost 4 bases and the V segment lost 6 bases, leaving 7 bases of the junction unmatched. This CDR3 comprises 15 residues. Germline-derived CDR1 and CDR2 are MNHNS and SASEGT. CDR3 amino acids: CASSRDRDRGNTIYF. The CDR3 region has the DNA TGTGCCAGCAGCCGGGACAGGGACCGCGGAAACACCATATATTTT.

The chain recombines TRBV7-3 with TRBJ1-4, with D unclear. Germline V gives CDR1 SGHTA, CDR2 FQGTGA. The CDR3 length is 13 residues. Trimming left V 4 bases short and J 4 bases short, with 7 bases between. DNA for the CDR3: TGTGCCAGCAGCTCCCCTCTTAATGAAAAACTGTTTTTT. Its translation is CASSSPLNEKLFF.

V is TRBV18 and J is TRBJ1-1; D remains ambiguous. V dropped 3 bases and J dropped 5 bases, with 13 bases sitting between them. The germline CDR1 and CDR2 sequences are KGHSH and LQKENI. CDR3 size: 14 residues. The CDR3: CASSPIEVRTEAFF. In DNA form, the CDR3 reads TGTGCCAGCTCACCGATCGAGGTGAGGACTGAAGCTTTCTTT.

The genes are TRBV6-2 or TRBV6-3 and TRBJ2-1; 8 bases are a match to TRBD2. V lost 4 bases and J lost 7; bases outside the gene matches: 9. The CDR3 consists of 15 residues. CDR1 MNHEY and CDR2 SVGEGT come from the germline V gene. CDR3 in DNA: TGTGCCAGCAGTTTCACGGGAGGGGTAGGGAATGAGCAGTTCTTC. The encoded protein is CASSFTGGVGNEQFF.

This clonotype was counted between two and nine times. This rearrangement joins TRBV5-5 to TRBJ1-1; D remains ambiguous. V shed 0 bases and J shed 1 base, with 7 bases lying between them. The CDR3 sequence is 14 residues long. In germline, CDR1 is SGHKS, CDR2 YYEKEE (reference sequence). CDR3 bases: TGTGCCAGCAGCTTGGCGACGGGGAACACTGAAGCTTTCTTT. It translates to CASSLATGNTEAFF.

V gene TRBV14 combines with J gene TRBJ1-2; D possibly corresponds to TRBD1 (5 bases). Germline-derived CDR1 and CDR2 are SGHDN and FVKESK. CDR3 size: 13 residues. V was cut by 4 bases and J by 4 bases, with 10 bases left in between. CDR3: CASSPWGVYGYTF. As DNA, the CDR3 is TGTGCCAGCAGCCCCTGGGGGGTCTATGGCTACACCTTC.

This clonotype was detected only a few times. The chain has TRBV5-1 and TRBJ1-2; D perhaps matches TRBD1 (6 bases). The V gene's germline CDR1 is SGHRS and CDR2 YFSETQ. CDR3 size: 15 residues. The V gene lost 2 bases and the J gene lost 8 bases, with 19 bases spanning the gap. The CDR3 nucleotides read TGCGCCAGCAGCTTTTCGGTTTCCGGGGGCAGCGGCTACACCTTC. It specifies CASSFSVSGGSGYTF.